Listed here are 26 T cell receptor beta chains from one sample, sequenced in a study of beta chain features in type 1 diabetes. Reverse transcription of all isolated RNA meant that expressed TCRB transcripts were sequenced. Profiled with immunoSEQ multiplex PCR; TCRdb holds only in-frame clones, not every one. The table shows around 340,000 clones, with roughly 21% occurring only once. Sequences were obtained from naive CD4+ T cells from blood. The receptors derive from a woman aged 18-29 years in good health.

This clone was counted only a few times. Here the CDR3 DNA reads TGTGCCAGCAGCTTGGGACAGGGAGCAGATACGCAGTATTTT. It specifies CASSLGQGADTQYF. The chain links TRBV7-9 to TRBJ2-3, with 9 bases identical to TRBD1. The V gene end was trimmed by 3 bases and the J gene end by 4 bases; junction bases not matched to a gene: 2. Germline values: CDR1 SEHNR, CDR2 FQNEAQ (reference sequence). This CDR3 region has 14 residues.

DNA for the CDR3: TGTGCCAGCAGCTTAAACGGATTGGGAGTTCAAGAGACCCAGTACTTC. It codes for CASSLNGLGVQETQYF. The gene calls are TRBV7-9 and TRBJ2-5; D is possibly TRBD2 (5 bases). The V end lost 2 bases, the J end lost 2 bases, and 15 bases lay between the germline ends. The germline gives CDR1 SEHNR, CDR2 FQNEAQ (reference sequence). The CDR3 sequence is 16 residues long. The full variable domain, its missing parts supplied by reference TRBV7-9 and TRBJ2-5, is DTGVSQNPRHKITKRGQNVTFRCDPISEHNRLYWYRQTLGQGPEFLTYFQNEAQLEKSRLLSDRFSAERPKGSFSTLEIQRTEQGDSAMYLCASSLNGLGVQETQYFGPGTRLLVL.

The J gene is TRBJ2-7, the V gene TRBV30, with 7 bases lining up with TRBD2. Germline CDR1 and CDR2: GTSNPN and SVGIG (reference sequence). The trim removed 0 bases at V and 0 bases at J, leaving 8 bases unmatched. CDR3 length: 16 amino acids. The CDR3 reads CAWSVGLGGSSYEQYF. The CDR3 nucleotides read TGTGCCTGGAGTGTTGGACTCGGGGGGAGCTCCTACGAGCAGTACTTC.

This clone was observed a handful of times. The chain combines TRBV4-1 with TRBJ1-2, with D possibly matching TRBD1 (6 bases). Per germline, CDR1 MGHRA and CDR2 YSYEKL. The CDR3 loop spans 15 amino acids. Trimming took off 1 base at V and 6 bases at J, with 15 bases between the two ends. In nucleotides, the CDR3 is TGCGCCAGCAGCCAAGTCCCATCAGGGGAGAATGGCTACACCTTC. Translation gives CASSQVPSGENGYTF.

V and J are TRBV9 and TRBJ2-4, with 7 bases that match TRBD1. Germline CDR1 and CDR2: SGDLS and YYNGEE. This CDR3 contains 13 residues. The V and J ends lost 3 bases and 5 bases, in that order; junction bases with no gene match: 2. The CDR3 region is CASSAGTENIQYF. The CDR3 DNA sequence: TGTGCCAGCAGCGCCGGGACAGAAAACATTCAGTACTTC.

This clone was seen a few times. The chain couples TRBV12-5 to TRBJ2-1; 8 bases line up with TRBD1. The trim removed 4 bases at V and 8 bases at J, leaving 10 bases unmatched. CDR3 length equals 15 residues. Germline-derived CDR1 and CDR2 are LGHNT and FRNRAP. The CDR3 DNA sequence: TGTGCTAGTGGTTCTTCGACAGGGGTCCTATATGAGCAGTTCTTC. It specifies CASGSSTGVLYEQFF.

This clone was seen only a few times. For the CDR3, the DNA is TGTGCCTGGAGCGCTAGGCTTACAGGGGGTGTGGAGACCCAGTACTTC. It yields the protein CAWSARLTGGVETQYF. This chain joins TRBV30 and TRBJ2-5; 8 positions agree with TRBD1. With 3 bases clipped from V and 5 bases from J, the junction kept 14 bases outside the gene matches. This CDR3 contains 16 residues. CDR1 and CDR2 from the germline V gene are GTSNPN and SVGIG (reference sequence).

The CDR3 loop is CASSSSGGPSYNEQFF. The CDR3 DNA reads TGTGCCAGCAGCTCTTCTGGCGGGCCGTCCTACAATGAGCAGTTCTTC. J is TRBJ2-1 and V is TRBV5-4, with D perhaps TRBD2 (5 bases). Deletions cut 3 bases from V and 1 base from J, with 14 bases between. Germline V gives CDR1 SGHNT, CDR2 YYREEE (reference sequence). The CDR3 is 16 amino acids.

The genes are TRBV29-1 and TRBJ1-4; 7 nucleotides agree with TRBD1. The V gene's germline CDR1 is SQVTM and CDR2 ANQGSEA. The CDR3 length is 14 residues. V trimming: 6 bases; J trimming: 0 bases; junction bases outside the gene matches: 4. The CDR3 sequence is CSVGDSPTNEKLFF. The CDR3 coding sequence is TGCAGCGTGGGGGACAGCCCAACTAATGAAAAACTGTTTTTT. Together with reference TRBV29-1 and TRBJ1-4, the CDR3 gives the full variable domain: SAVISQKPSRDICQRGTSLTIQCQVDSQVTMMFWYRQQPGQSLTLIATANQGSEATYESGFVIDKFPISRPNLTFSTLTVSNMSPEDSSIYLCSVGDSPTNEKLFFGSGTQLSVL.

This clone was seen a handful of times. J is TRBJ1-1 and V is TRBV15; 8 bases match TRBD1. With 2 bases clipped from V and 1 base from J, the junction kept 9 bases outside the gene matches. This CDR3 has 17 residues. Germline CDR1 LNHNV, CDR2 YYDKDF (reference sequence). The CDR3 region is CATSRKTGTGGNTEAFF. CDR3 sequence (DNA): TGTGCCACCAGCAGAAAAACGGGGACAGGAGGGAACACTGAAGCTTTCTTT.

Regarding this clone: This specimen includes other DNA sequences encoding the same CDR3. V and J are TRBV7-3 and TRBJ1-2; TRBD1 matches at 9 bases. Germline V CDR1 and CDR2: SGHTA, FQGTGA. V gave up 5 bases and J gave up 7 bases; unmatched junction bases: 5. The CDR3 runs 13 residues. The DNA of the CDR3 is TGTGCCAGCAGCCCTGGGACAGGGTTTGGCTACACCTTC. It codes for CASSPGTGFGYTF.

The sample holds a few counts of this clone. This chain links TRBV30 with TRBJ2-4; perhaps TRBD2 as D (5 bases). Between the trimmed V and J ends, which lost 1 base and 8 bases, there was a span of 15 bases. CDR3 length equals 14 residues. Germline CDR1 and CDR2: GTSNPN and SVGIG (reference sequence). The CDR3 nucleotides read TGTGCCTGGAGTGCCAGGACCTGGGGAGACATTCAGTACTTC. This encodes CAWSARTWGDIQYF.

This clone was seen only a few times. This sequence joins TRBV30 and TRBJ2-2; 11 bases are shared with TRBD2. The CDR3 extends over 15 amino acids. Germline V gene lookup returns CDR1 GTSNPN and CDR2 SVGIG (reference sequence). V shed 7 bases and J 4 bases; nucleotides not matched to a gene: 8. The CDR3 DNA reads TGTGCCTACGCCGGGACTAGCGGAACCACCGGGGAGCTGTTTTTT. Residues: CAYAGTSGTTGELFF. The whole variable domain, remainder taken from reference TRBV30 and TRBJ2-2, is SQTIHQWPATLVQPVGSPLSLECTVEGTSNPNLYWYRQAAGRGLQLLFYSVGIGQISSEVPQNLSASRPQDRQFILSSKKLLLSDSGFYLCAYAGTSGTTGELFFGEGSRLTVL.

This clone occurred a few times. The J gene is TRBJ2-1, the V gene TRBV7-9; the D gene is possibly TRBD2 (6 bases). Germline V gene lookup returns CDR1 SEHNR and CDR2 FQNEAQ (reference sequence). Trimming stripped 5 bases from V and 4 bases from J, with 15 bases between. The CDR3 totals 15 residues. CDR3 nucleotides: TGTGCCAGCAGCACCCCGGCGGGGCCTTACAATGAGCAGTTCTTC. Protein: CASSTPAGPYNEQFF. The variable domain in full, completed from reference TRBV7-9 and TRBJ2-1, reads DTGVSQNPRHKITKRGQNVTFRCDPISEHNRLYWYRQTLGQGPEFLTYFQNEAQLEKSRLLSDRFSAERPKGSFSTLEIQRTEQGDSAMYLCASSTPAGPYNEQFFGPGTRLTVL.

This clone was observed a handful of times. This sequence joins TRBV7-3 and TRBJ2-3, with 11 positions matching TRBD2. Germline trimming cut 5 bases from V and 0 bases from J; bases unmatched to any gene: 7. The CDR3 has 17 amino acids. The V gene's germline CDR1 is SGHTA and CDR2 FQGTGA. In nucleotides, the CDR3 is TGTGCCAGCAGCCCCGGGGGGACTAGCGGAAGCACAGATACGCAGTATTTT. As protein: CASSPGGTSGSTDTQYF.

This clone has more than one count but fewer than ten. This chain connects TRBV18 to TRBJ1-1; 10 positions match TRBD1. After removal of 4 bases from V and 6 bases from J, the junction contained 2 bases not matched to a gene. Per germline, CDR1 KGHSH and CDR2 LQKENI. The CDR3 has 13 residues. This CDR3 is CASSLGQGAEAFF. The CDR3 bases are TGTGCCAGCTCACTAGGACAGGGGGCTGAAGCTTTCTTT.

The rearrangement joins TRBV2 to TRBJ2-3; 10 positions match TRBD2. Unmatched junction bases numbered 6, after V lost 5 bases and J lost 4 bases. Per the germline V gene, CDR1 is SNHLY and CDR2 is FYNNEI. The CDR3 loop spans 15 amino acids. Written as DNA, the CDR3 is TGTGCCAGCAGTCTGGCTAGCGGGGGAGCAGATACGCAGTATTTT. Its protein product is CASSLASGGADTQYF. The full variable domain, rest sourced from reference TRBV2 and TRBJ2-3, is EPEVTQTPSHQVTQMGQEVILRCVPISNHLYFYWYRQILGQKVEFLVSFYNNEISEKSEIFDDQFSVERPDGSNFTLKIRSTKLEDSAMYFCASSLASGGADTQYFGPGTRLTVL.

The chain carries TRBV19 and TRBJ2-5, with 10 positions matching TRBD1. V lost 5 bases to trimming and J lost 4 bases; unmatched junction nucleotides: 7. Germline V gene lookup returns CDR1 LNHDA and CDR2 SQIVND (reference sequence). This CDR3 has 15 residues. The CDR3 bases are TGTGCCAGTAGTGCCCCGGGACAGGGGAGAGAGACCCAGTACTTC. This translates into CASSAPGQGRETQYF.

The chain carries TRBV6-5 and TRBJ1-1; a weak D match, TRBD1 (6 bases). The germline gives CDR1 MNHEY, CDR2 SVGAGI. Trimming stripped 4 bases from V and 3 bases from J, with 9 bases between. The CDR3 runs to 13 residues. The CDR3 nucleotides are TGTGCCAGCAGTTTCGGGGGGCACACTGAAGCTTTCTTT. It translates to CASSFGGHTEAFF.

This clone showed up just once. In DNA, the CDR3 is TGTGCCAGTAGTATAGCGAGCGGCGATGAGCAGTTCTTC. Translated: CASSIASGDEQFF. The chain has TRBV19 and TRBJ2-1; a possible D gene is TRBD2 (5 bases). The germline V gene encodes CDR1 LNHDA and CDR2 SQIVND (reference sequence). V was shortened by 1 base and J by 8 bases, with 9 bases between the two germline ends. This CDR3 has 13 amino acids.

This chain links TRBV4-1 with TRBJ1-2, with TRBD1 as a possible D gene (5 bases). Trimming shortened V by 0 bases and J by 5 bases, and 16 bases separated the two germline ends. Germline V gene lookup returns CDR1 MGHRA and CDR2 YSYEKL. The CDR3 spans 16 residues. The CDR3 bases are TGCGCCAGCAGCCAAGATTGGAGGGGCACCTTATATGGCTACACCTTC. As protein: CASSQDWRGTLYGYTF.

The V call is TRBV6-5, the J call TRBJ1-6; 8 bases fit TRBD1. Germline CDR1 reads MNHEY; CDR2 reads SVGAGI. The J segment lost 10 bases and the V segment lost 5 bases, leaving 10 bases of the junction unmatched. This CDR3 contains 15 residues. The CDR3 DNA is TGTGCCAGCAGTCGAGGGGGACAGGCCCGCTCACCCCTCCACTTT. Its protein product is CASSRGGQARSPLHF.

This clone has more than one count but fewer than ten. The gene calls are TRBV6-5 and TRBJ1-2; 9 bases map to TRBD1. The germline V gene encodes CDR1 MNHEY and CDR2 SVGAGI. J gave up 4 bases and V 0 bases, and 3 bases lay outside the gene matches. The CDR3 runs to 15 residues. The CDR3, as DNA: TGTGCCAGCAGTTACTCGGCACAGGGGGCCTATGGCTACACCTTC. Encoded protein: CASSYSAQGAYGYTF.

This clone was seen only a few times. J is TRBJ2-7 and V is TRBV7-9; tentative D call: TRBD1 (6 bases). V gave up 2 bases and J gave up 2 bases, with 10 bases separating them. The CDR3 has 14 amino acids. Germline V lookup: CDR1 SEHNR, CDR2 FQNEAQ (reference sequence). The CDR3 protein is CASSLRGQTYEQYF. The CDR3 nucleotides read TGTGCCAGCAGCTTACGAGGACAGACCTACGAGCAGTACTTC. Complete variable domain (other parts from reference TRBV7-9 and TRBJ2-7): DTGVSQNPRHKITKRGQNVTFRCDPISEHNRLYWYRQTLGQGPEFLTYFQNEAQLEKSRLLSDRFSAERPKGSFSTLEIQRTEQGDSAMYLCASSLRGQTYEQYFGPGTRLTVT.

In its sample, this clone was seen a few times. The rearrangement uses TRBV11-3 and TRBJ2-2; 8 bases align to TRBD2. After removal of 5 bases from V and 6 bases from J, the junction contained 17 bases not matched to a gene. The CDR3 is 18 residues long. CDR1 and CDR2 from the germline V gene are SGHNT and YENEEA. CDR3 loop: CASSPRKREWSRPGELFF. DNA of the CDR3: TGTGCCAGCAGCCCTAGAAAGCGGGAGTGGTCGCGGCCCGGGGAGCTGTTTTTT.

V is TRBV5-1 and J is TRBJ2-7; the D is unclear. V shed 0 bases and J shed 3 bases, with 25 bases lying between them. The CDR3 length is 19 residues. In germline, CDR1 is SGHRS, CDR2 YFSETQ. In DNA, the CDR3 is TGCGCCAGCAGCTTGGTTGGTCTCAGGTTCAACGGTAGTGACTACGAGCAGTACTTC. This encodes CASSLVGLRFNGSDYEQYF.